This T cell receptor beta chain was identified in a study of CXCR3-negative and CXCR3-positive naive CD8 T cells. Study-wide results and caveats: Cryopreserved cells partially lost CXCR3 expression, and fresh PBMCs were used in most assays.

To note about this clonotype: Its antigen remains unknown.

The libraries of TRB cDNA were constructed through 5' RACE using UMI labels. With the 5' RACE reads reprocessed, TCRdb shows one record per CDR3 protein and no DNA. The sample totals 45,000 to 55,000 distinct CDR3 sequences. This sequence was found in a human donor in good health. Some clones in this sample may be carry-over from other donors' samples. The sample consisted of memory CD8+ T cells from blood.

CDR3 loop: CASSPQGEDEQYF. The rearrangement links TRBV4-1 to TRBJ2-7; TCRdb outputs TRBD1, but without DNA this stays unchecked. The CDR3 extends over 13 amino acids. From germline, CDR1 is MGHRA and CDR2 YSYEKL.